This is a list of T cell receptor beta chains from one sample in a study of blood T cells in healthy people across ages. Via MiXCR, TCRdb re-called the 5' RACE reads, giving one row per CDR3 protein. The table has 550,000 to 600,000 distinct CDR3 sequences, 27% seen once; the top ten hold roughly 20%. The sequencing sample was made of blood. These receptors all stem from a woman aged 70-85 years in good health. Both conserved end residues are part of each CDR3. A D gene is named only where the DNA matches it firmly. Only part of the rows carry a size: once, few, many, or a class if the clone is expanded.

V gene,J gene,D gene,clone size,CDR3 DNA,CDR3 protein
TRBV9,TRBJ2-3,TRBD1,-,TGTGCCAGCAGCCGGGGAGGGGACAGGGGTACAGACACGCAGTATTTT,CASSRGGDRGTDTQYF
TRBV12-3/TRBV12-4,TRBJ2-5,TRBD1,-,TGTGCCAGCAGTTTATCCAGGGGGCAGTGGGAGACCCAGTACTTC,CASSLSRGQWETQYF
TRBV6-6,TRBJ2-3,-,once,TGTGCCAGCGGCCCCATTAGCGGTCCTAAGACGAGAGATACGCAGTATTTT,CASGPISGPKTRDTQYF
TRBV7-2,TRBJ1-4,-,-,TGTGCCAGCAGCTCGGGACGTCGAAGTGAAAAACTGTTTTTT,CASSSGRRSEKLFF
TRBV20-1,TRBJ1-2,-,-,TGCAGTGCTAGAGGGGGATCGACCAACTATGGCTACACCTTC,CSARGGSTNYGYTF
TRBV18,TRBJ2-5,-,-,TGTGCCAGCTCGTTATACCAGATGGGGACCCAGTACTTC,CASSLYQMGTQYF
TRBV7-9,TRBJ2-5,-,-,TGTGCCAGCAGCCCCACATCCCGGACCGAGTACTTC,CASSPTSRTEYF
TRBV3-1,TRBJ2-3,TRBD1,few,TGTGCCAGCAGCCCCGGGACAGGGAAAGATACGCAGTATTTT,CASSPGTGKDTQYF
TRBV12-3/TRBV12-4,TRBJ1-1,-,-,TGTGCCAGCAGTTTGAACAGAGAAGCTTTCTTT,CASSLNREAFF
TRBV27,TRBJ1-4,-,few,TGTGCCAGCGGGGCCATGGGGGCCGGGAATGAAAAACTGTTTTTT,CASGAMGAGNEKLFF
TRBV7-2,TRBJ2-7,TRBD1,-,TGTGCCAGCAGCTTAGGGGGACAGCAGTACTACGAGCAGTACTTC,CASSLGGQQYYEQYF
TRBV12-3/TRBV12-4,TRBJ2-5,TRBD2,few,TGTGCCAGCAGCCCCAGGGAGGGATGGGAGACCCAGTACTTC,CASSPREGWETQYF
TRBV29-1,TRBJ2-1,-,-,TGCAGCGTTGAAGTGTGGAGCGCCCGGGGGTGGGGGAATGAGCAGTTCTTC,CSVEVWSARGWGNEQFF
TRBV10-3,TRBJ2-1,-,few,TGTGCCATCAGTGAGTCTCAATACAATGAGCAGTTCTTC,CAISESQYNEQFF
TRBV29-1,TRBJ2-3,-,few,TGCAGCGTTGGGCCCCCTGAGGTACATTTT,CSVGPPEVHF
TRBV14,TRBJ1-1,-,-,TGTGCCAGCAGCCTACTCGGAGGGCTGCCGAACACTGAAGCTTTCTTT,CASSLLGGLPNTEAFF
TRBV19,TRBJ1-1,-,-,TGTGCCAGGACCCCGGGGGCTGAAGCTTTCTTT,CARTPGAEAFF
TRBV24-1,TRBJ2-7,-,-,TGTGCCACCAGCAAGGGGGGGCCCCTACCCCGTAGTCTTGACGAGCAGTACTTC,CATSKGGPLPRSLDEQYF
TRBV5-1,TRBJ1-1,-,-,TGCACCAGCACCTACTCCGGGGGGCGGATGAACACTGAAGCTTTCTTT,CTSTYSGGRMNTEAFF
TRBV2,TRBJ1-4,-,few,TGTGCCAGCAATATTAGACAGAATGAAAAACTGTTTTTT,CASNIRQNEKLFF
TRBV12-5,TRBJ2-5,-,-,TGTGCTAGTAGAAAAGGGATCGGTTTTCAAGAGACCCAGTACTTC,CASRKGIGFQETQYF
TRBV20-1,TRBJ1-2,TRBD1,few,TGCAGTGCCATAGAGGGGGCCAATAACTATGGCTACACCTTC,CSAIEGANNYGYTF
TRBV7-9,TRBJ2-3,TRBD2,few,TGTGCCAGCAGCCCGACCGGGACTAGGTCTTCAGATACGCAGTATTTT,CASSPTGTRSSDTQYF
TRBV5-1,TRBJ2-1,-,-,TGCGCCAGCAGCTCATCAGGCCCTCGACTAGAAAATGAGCAGTTCTTC,CASSSSGPRLENEQFF
TRBV11-1,TRBJ2-2,-,few,TGTGCCAGCAGCTTAGAGCCAGCCACCGGGGAGCTGTTTTTT,CASSLEPATGELFF
TRBV19,TRBJ1-6,-,once,TGTGCCAGTAGTATTCAGGGCATGAATTCACCCCTCCACTTT,CASSIQGMNSPLHF
TRBV6-2/TRBV6-3,TRBJ2-5,-,few,TGTGCTAGCGGACGCCAAGAGACCCAGTACTTC,CASGRQETQYF
TRBV4-2,TRBJ1-5,TRBD1,-,TGTGCCAGCAGCCGCGATCAAGGCGGACAGGGGTTTTCGCAGCCCCAGCATTTT,CASSRDQGGQGFSQPQHF
TRBV20-1,TRBJ2-3,-,-,TGCAGTGCTAGAGATCCCACCGGTGATACGCAGTATTTT,CSARDPTGDTQYF
TRBV7-2,TRBJ1-2,TRBD1,-,TGTGCCAGCAGCTTAGGTCCCGGGACAGGAAACTATGGCTACACCTTC,CASSLGPGTGNYGYTF
TRBV9,TRBJ1-3,-,-,TGTGCCAGCAGCGTAGACGCTGCTCACACCATATATTTT,CASSVDAAHTIYF
TRBV12-3/TRBV12-4,TRBJ2-1,-,-,TGTGCCAGCACCTCGGTCATCTTCAATGAGCAGTTCTTC,CASTSVIFNEQFF
TRBV4-3,TRBJ1-2,TRBD1,-,TGCGCCAGCAGCCAAGGAGCCCAGGGGGCTACCTATGGCTACACCTTC,CASSQGAQGATYGYTF
TRBV25-1,TRBJ2-4,-,-,TGTGCCAGCAGTTACCAAGGACAGCAAAACATTCAGTACTTC,CASSYQGQQNIQYF
TRBV20-1,TRBJ2-7,-,-,TGCAGTGCTAGAGGTGTAGTAGGGAACTACGAGCAGTACTTC,CSARGVVGNYEQYF
TRBV7-2,TRBJ2-5,-,-,TGTGCCAGCAGCCCACGTACTAGGGGTTCGGAGACCCAGTACTTC,CASSPRTRGSETQYF
TRBV7-9,TRBJ2-3,TRBD2,few,TGCGCCAGCAGCTTCGCTAGCGGTTCCACAGATACGCAGTATTTT,CASSFASGSTDTQYF
TRBV4-2,TRBJ2-7,-,-,TGTGCCAGCAGCCAAGTAGCCTCTCCCTACGAGCAGTACTTC,CASSQVASPYEQYF
TRBV4-2,TRBJ1-2,-,few,TGTGCCAGCAGCCTTGAGACATCAAACTATGGCTACACCTTC,CASSLETSNYGYTF
TRBV12-5,TRBJ2-7,-,-,TGTGCTAGTTGTCAAGTCCCGTCCTCCTGGGAGCAGTACTTC,CASCQVPSSWEQYF
TRBV4-2,TRBJ1-1,-,-,TGTGCCAGCAGCCAAGAAAAGGGGATGAACACTGAAGCTTTCTTT,CASSQEKGMNTEAFF
TRBV7-2,TRBJ1-2,-,few,TGTGCCAGCAGCTTAGAGAGGGGACACGAGCATGGCTACACCTTC,CASSLERGHEHGYTF
TRBV4-3,TRBJ2-7,TRBD1,-,TGCGCCAGCAGCCAAGATGTGGGACAGGGATCCTACGAGCAGTACTTC,CASSQDVGQGSYEQYF
TRBV7-2,TRBJ2-3,TRBD2,-,TGTGCCAGCAGCCCCCGTGGTAGCGGGAGTTCAGATACGCAGTATTTT,CASSPRGSGSSDTQYF
TRBV9,TRBJ2-3,TRBD1,few,TGTGCCAGCAGCGTTGACCCCGGGACAGGGCCCCTCCGGACAGATACGCAGTATTTT,CASSVDPGTGPLRTDTQYF
TRBV12-5,TRBJ1-5,-,many,TGTGCTAGTGGGGGAAGCAATCAGCCCCAGCATTTT,CASGGSNQPQHF
TRBV24-1,TRBJ2-7,-,few,TGTGCCACCTCCAGGGGGGACAGCTCCTACGAGCAGTACTTC,CATSRGDSSYEQYF
TRBV20-1,TRBJ2-5,TRBD1,-,TGCAGTGCTACTGGGACAGGGGCCCTAAAAGAGACCCAGTACTTC,CSATGTGALKETQYF
TRBV2,TRBJ2-7,TRBD2,-,TGTGCCAGTAGCGGGGAGGGAGAGCAGTACTTC,CASSGEGEQYF
TRBV20-1,TRBJ2-7,TRBD2,few,TGCAGTGCTAGAAGGCCAGCGGGGGCCTACGAGCAGTACTTC,CSARRPAGAYEQYF
TRBV12-3/TRBV12-4,TRBJ2-3,-,many,TGTGCCAGCAGTTTCGACACCTATACGCAGTATTTT,CASSFDTYTQYF
TRBV6-6,TRBJ2-1,TRBD2,-,TGTGCCAGCAAGCTAGCGGGGAGGTATGAGCAGTTCTTC,CASKLAGRYEQFF
TRBV25-1,TRBJ2-5,-,few,TGTGCCAGCAGTGTGGCGGGGAAAGAGACCCAGTACTTC,CASSVAGKETQYF
TRBV28,TRBJ1-1,TRBD1,few,TGTGCCAGCAGGCCAGCCCACCAGGACAGGGGGCAGGCTTTCTTT,CASRPAHQDRGQAFF
TRBV20-1,TRBJ1-5,-,few,TGCAGTGCTCGTACCAGGGGATCGGGTCAGCCCCAGCATTTT,CSARTRGSGQPQHF
TRBV7-9,TRBJ1-1,-,-,TGTGCCAGCACCCTGTTTGGGGGAACTGAAGCTTTCTTT,CASTLFGGTEAFF
TRBV25-1,TRBJ1-4,-,few,TGTGTCAGCAGTGAATTGCCAGGAAATAATGAAAAACTGTTTTTT,CVSSELPGNNEKLFF